The 9 T cell receptor beta chains below were found in one sample sequenced in a study of T cell changes during pregnancy in multiple sclerosis (dated by TCRdb to the late 2010s). Library creation used the immunoSEQ multiplex PCR assay. TCRdb re-hosts the immuneACCESS table, in-frame sequences only. Its copies lack some clones; in the studies checked, an unresolved V gene accounts for under half of them, and the cause for the rest is not known. In this sample the table shows around 92,000 clones, under 95% of which occur a single time. About 0.95% of the sample belongs to the ten largest clones. The sequences come from peripheral blood, collected after pregnancy. Every receptor here comes from a female donor with multiple sclerosis, enrolled in a pregnancy study.

V gene TRBV30 combines with J gene TRBJ1-1; a weak D match, TRBD1 (5 bases). With 5 bases removed from V and 1 base from J, the gap between germline ends came to 17 bases. CDR1 is GTSNPN, CDR2 SVGIG, per germline (reference sequence). CDR3 length: 15 amino acids. CDR3 protein: CAWSRDWLGNTEAFF. In nucleotides, the CDR3 is TGTGCCTGGTCCCGGGACTGGCTAGGGAACACTGAAGCTTTCTTT. The full variable domain, its missing parts supplied by reference TRBV30 and TRBJ1-1, is SQTIHQWPATLVQPVGSPLSLECTVEGTSNPNLYWYRQAAGRGLQLLFYSVGIGQISSEVPQNLSASRPQDRQFILSSKKLLLSDSGFYLCAWSRDWLGNTEAFFGQGTRLTVV.

The chain joins TRBV11-2 to TRBJ2-5; 8 nucleotides match TRBD2. CDR3 length: 15 residues. The germline V gene has CDR1 SGHAT and CDR2 FQNNGV. Unmatched junction bases numbered 10, after V lost 7 bases and J lost 3 bases. CDR3 region: CASTPPREAKETQYF. CDR3 nucleotide sequence: TGTGCCAGCACCCCGCCGCGGGAGGCGAAAGAGACCCAGTACTTC.

The rearrangement joins TRBV5-1 to TRBJ2-2, with D possibly matching TRBD1 (6 bases). Germline V lookup: CDR1 SGHRS, CDR2 YFSETQ. The CDR3 has 15 amino acids. The germline V and J ends were trimmed by 0 bases and 6 bases, with 12 bases remaining between them. The CDR3 loop is CASSLDRVNSGELFF. DNA of the CDR3: TGCGCCAGCAGCTTGGACAGGGTTAATTCCGGGGAGCTGTTTTTT.

The chain recombines TRBV29-1 with TRBJ2-7, with 10 positions matching TRBD2. Trimming took 2 bases from V and 3 from J; bases not matched to a gene: 7. The CDR3 length is 15 residues. Germline CDR1 reads SQVTM; CDR2 reads ANQGSEA. The CDR3 nucleotides are TGCAGCGTTGAATGGTTGTCTAGCGGGAGCTACGAGCAGTACTTC. It encodes CSVEWLSSGSYEQYF.

The chain couples TRBV6-5 to TRBJ1-2; TRBD1 is a possible D gene (6 bases). From germline, CDR1 is MNHEY and CDR2 SVGAGI. Deletions cut 6 bases from V and 7 bases from J, with 12 bases between. The CDR3 has 12 amino acids. This CDR3 reads CASSDRTFGYTF. The CDR3 DNA reads TGTGCCAGCAGCGACAGGACCTTTGGCTACACCTTC.

This clone was observed a few times. This chain joins TRBV5-1 and TRBJ1-1; D gene unclear. Between the trimmed V and J ends, which lost 2 bases and 1 base, there was a span of 9 bases. Germline CDR1 is SGHRS and CDR2 is YFSETQ. CDR3 length equals 14 residues. CDR3 residues: CASSFSWQNTEAFF. Written as DNA, the CDR3 is TGCGCCAGCAGCTTCTCCTGGCAGAACACTGAAGCTTTCTTT.

The chain joins TRBV19 to TRBJ1-1, with D unresolved. There are 13 residues in the CDR3. Trimming pared 10 bases from V and 4 bases from J, leaving 16 bases between. Germline V gene lookup returns CDR1 LNHDA and CDR2 SQIVND (reference sequence). The CDR3 bases are TGTGCCACACGGACGGGGTACGGCACTGAAGCTTTCTTT. Encoded protein: CATRTGYGTEAFF.

This chain connects TRBV5-1 to TRBJ1-3; a weak D match, TRBD1 (6 bases). Germline CDR1 SGHRS, CDR2 YFSETQ. The CDR3 length is 16 residues. V was shortened by 6 bases and J by 0 bases, with 16 bases between the two germline ends. The CDR3 sequence is CASTRQELLSGNTIYF. In DNA, the CDR3 is TGCGCCAGCACGCGACAGGAGCTTCTCTCTGGAAACACCATATATTTT.

The chain couples TRBV7-6 to TRBJ1-3; unclear D gene. Germline CDR1 reads SGHVS; CDR2 reads FNYEAQ. Trimming shortened V by 1 base and J by 0 bases, and 10 bases separated the two germline ends. The CDR3 consists of 16 residues. In nucleotides, the CDR3 is TGTGCCAGCAGCTTAGGGTCGGGGATCTCTGGAAACACCATATATTTT. It codes for CASSLGSGISGNTIYF.